A single sample is the source of the 4 T cell receptor beta chains below, sequenced in a study of OX40 agonist ivuxolimab in advanced cancers. The assay was immunoSEQ multiplex PCR, and TCRdb's table has in-frame clones only and misses some. This sample has some 110,000 clones, with around nine tenths found just once. The input for sequencing was CD4+ or CD8+ T cells sorted from blood, taken in a trial of the OX40 agonist ivuxolimab. The receptors derive from an adult with an advanced solid tumor such as melanoma, head and neck, liver or kidney cancer.

This chain uses TRBV7-8 with TRBJ2-1, with D possibly called TRBD1 or TRBD2 (6 bases each). The CDR3 consists of 16 residues. Germline V gene sequence: CDR1 SGHVS, CDR2 FQNEAQ. Trimming left V 1 base short and J 7 bases short, with 17 bases between. CDR3 in DNA: TGTGCCAGCAGCTTAGGAAGGGGGGCCTTGGGGAATGAGCAGTTCTTC. Encoded protein: CASSLGRGALGNEQFF.

The V gene is TRBV29-1, the J gene TRBJ2-7; D could derive from TRBD1 or TRBD2 (6 bases each). Germline CDR1 SQVTM, CDR2 ANQGSEA. This CDR3 comprises 14 residues. Trimming pared 5 bases from V and 7 bases from J, leaving 21 bases between. The CDR3 DNA is TGCAGCGTTCGGGCCCGGGGGCGAGGTTATGAGCAGTACTTC. It is translated as CSVRARGRGYEQYF.

The rearrangement links TRBV7-8 to TRBJ2-3; TRBD2 might be the D (5 bases). The V gene's germline CDR1 is SGHVS and CDR2 FQNEAQ. Between the trimmed V and J ends, which lost 0 bases and 1 base, there was a span of 5 bases. This CDR3 is built from 14 residues. The CDR3 sequence: CASSLASGTDTQYF. The CDR3 DNA follows: TGTGCCAGCAGCTTAGCTAGCGGCACAGATACGCAGTATTTT.

The chain links TRBV29-1 to TRBJ2-1, with 10 bases identical to TRBD1. The CDR3 loop spans 12 amino acids. V shed 6 bases and J 7 bases; nucleotides not matched to a gene: 3. Germline V gene sequence: CDR1 SQVTM, CDR2 ANQGSEA. The CDR3 sequence is CSVGQGGNEQFF. The CDR3 DNA sequence: TGCAGCGTCGGACAGGGGGGGAATGAGCAGTTCTTC.